This is a list of T cell receptor beta chains from one sample in a study of cytomegalovirus exposure and HLA in healthy donors. Only in-frame clones appear in the TCRdb table, and some are missing; sequencing was by immunoSEQ multiplex PCR. The sample has some 51,000 clones. Sequencing input: PBMCs. Receptors originate from a man over 45 in good health and CMV-seropositive. The CDR3 runs from the conserved cysteine through the conserved F or W. D genes are given only for firm matches.

d_call j_call v_call cdr3_nt cdr3_aa
TRBD2 TRBJ2-1 TRBV19 TGTGCCAGTAGTGGCAGCGGGGGGGATTCCGACTACTACCAGTTCTTC CASSGSGGDSDYYQFF
NA TRBJ1-1 TRBV7-9 TGTGCCAGCAGCTCGGGCACTGAAGCTTTCTTT CASSSGTEAFF
TRBD2 TRBJ2-1 TRBV7-9 TGTGCCAGCAGCCCCTCCGAGGAGCGGGAGTTCGAGAATGAGCAGTTCTTC CASSPSEEREFENEQFF
TRBD1 TRBJ1-1 TRBV19 TGTGCCAGTAGTGGGACAGGGGGGACTGAAGCTTTCTTT CASSGTGGTEAFF
NA TRBJ2-7 TRBV7-9 TGTGCCAGCAGCTTAGCCAACTACGAGCAGTACTTC CASSLANYEQYF
NA TRBJ1-1 TRBV29-1 TGCAGCGTTTGGACACAAAGAAACACTGAAGCTTTCTTT CSVWTQRNTEAFF
NA TRBJ1-4 TRBV27 TGTGCCAGCAGAGGGGTTAGCAATGAAAAACTGTTTTTT CASRGVSNEKLFF
TRBD1 TRBJ1-2 TRBV7-2 TGTGCCAGCAGCTTAAACAGGGGATCCTATGGCTACACCTTC CASSLNRGSYGYTF
NA TRBJ2-7 TRBV28 TGTGCCAGCAGTCGCTGGACAGCGAGCGCCTACGAGCAGTACTTC CASSRWTASAYEQYF
TRBD1 TRBJ1-1 TRBV25-1 TGTGCCAGCACCTTTGGACAGGGAAACACTGAAGCTTTCTTT CASTFGQGNTEAFF
NA TRBJ1-1 TRBV19 TGTGCCAGTAGTTCACAGGTATCGAACACTGAAGCTTTCTTT CASSSQVSNTEAFF
TRBD1 TRBJ1-2 TRBV30 TGTGCCTGGAGTCTGACAGGGGCTGGGGGAAACTATGGCTACACCTTC CAWSLTGAGGNYGYTF
NA TRBJ1-2 TRBV5-6 TGTGCCAGCAGCATGGGGGCAGGGGACTATGGCTACACCTTC CASSMGAGDYGYTF
NA TRBJ2-7 TRBV6-1 TGTGCCAGCAGTGAAACGGTCAGGGTCTACGAGCAGTACTTC CASSETVRVYEQYF
TRBD1 TRBJ2-1 TRBV9 TGTGCCAGCAGCGCCCCCCCCGGGACAGCCTACAATGAGCAGTTCTTC CASSAPPGTAYNEQFF
TRBD1 TRBJ1-5 TRBV7-8 TGTGCCAGCGCGGACAGGGAGGATCAGCCCCAGCATTTT CASADREDQPQHF
TRBD1 TRBJ2-5 TRBV4-1 TGCGCCAGCAGCACTAGGACAGGGGGTCGGCAAGAGACCCAGTACTTC CASSTRTGGRQETQYF
NA TRBJ1-4 TRBV2 TGTGCCAGCAAGCGGGGCACTAATGAAAAACTGTTTTTT CASKRGTNEKLFF
TRBD1 TRBJ1-1 TRBV10-3 TGTGCCATCAGACCGGGACAGGGTGTGAACACTGAAGCTTTCTTT CAIRPGQGVNTEAFF
TRBD1 TRBJ1-1 TRBV5-1 TGCGCCAGCAGCTTGGAGTTTAACTTCAGGGGGCTTGAAGCTTTCTTT CASSLEFNFRGLEAFF
NA TRBJ2-2 TRBV5-5 TGTGCCAGCAGCTTGGCCCTAGATCACACCGGGGAGCTGTTTTTT CASSLALDHTGELFF
NA TRBJ2-7 TRBV28 TGTGCCAGTAAGGGGGGCGGGGGTTACGAGCAGTACTTC CASKGGGGYEQYF
NA TRBJ2-7 TRBV4-1 TGCGCCAGCAGCTTCTCCGAGGTCGGCGGGATCTACGAGCAGTACTTC CASSFSEVGGIYEQYF
TRBD2 TRBJ2-7 TRBV15 TGTGCCACCAGCAGAGGCGGGAGGGCCTCCTACGAGCAGTACTTC CATSRGGRASYEQYF
NA TRBJ1-1 TRBV5-1 TGCGCCAGCAGCAAGGACAGTTCGAACACTGAAGCTTTCTTT CASSKDSSNTEAFF
NA TRBJ1-1 TRBV10-3 TGTGCCATCAGTGGAAAACAGGGGAACACTGAAGCTTTCTTT CAISGKQGNTEAFF
TRBD1 TRBJ2-6 TRBV5-6 TGTGCCAGCAGCTTACGACAGGGTCCTGGGGCCAACGTCCTGACTTTC CASSLRQGPGANVLTF
TRBD1 TRBJ2-7 TRBV6-1 TGTGCCAGCAGTCCCGGGACAGGGGGCAACGAGCAGTACTTC CASSPGTGGNEQYF
NA TRBJ1-6 TRBV30 TGTGCCTGGAGTGTGGAGGGAAAGAGCTCCTATAATTCACCCCTCCACTTT CAWSVEGKSSYNSPLHF